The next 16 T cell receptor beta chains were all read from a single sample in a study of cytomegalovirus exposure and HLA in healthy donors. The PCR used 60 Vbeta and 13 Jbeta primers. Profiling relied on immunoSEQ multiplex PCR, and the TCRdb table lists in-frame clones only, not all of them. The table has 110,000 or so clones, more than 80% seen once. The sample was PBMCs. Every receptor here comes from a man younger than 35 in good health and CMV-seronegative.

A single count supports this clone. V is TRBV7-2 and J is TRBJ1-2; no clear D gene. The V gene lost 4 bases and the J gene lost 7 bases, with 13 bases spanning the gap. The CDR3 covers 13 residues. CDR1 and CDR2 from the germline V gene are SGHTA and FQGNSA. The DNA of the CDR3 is TGTGCCAGCAGCTCTTCTCAGACGGGTGGCTACACCTTC. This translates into CASSSSQTGGYTF.

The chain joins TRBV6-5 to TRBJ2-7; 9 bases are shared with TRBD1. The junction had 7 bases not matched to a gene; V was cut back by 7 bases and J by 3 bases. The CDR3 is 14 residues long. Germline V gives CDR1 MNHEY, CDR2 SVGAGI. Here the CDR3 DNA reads TGTGCCAGCAACCCGGGACAGGGTGTCTACGAGCAGTACTTC. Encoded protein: CASNPGQGVYEQYF.

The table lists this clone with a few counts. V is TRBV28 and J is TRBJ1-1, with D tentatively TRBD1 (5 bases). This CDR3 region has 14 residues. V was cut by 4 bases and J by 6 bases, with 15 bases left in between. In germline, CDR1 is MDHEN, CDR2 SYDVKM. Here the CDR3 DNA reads TGTGCCAGCAGTTCGGTGAGGAGGGGCGCTGAAGCTTTCTTT. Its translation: CASSSVRRGAEAFF.

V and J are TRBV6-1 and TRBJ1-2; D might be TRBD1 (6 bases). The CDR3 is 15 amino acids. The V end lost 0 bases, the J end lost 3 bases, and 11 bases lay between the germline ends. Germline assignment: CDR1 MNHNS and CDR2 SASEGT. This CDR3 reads CASSEALGADYGYTF. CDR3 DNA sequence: TGTGCCAGCAGTGAAGCGTTGGGGGCTGACTATGGCTACACCTTC.

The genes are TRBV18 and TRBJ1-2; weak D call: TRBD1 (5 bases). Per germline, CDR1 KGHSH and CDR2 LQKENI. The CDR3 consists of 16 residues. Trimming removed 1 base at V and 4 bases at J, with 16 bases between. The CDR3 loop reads CASSPREDARGYGYTF. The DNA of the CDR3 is TGTGCCAGCTCACCACGGGAGGACGCTAGGGGCTATGGCTACACCTTC.

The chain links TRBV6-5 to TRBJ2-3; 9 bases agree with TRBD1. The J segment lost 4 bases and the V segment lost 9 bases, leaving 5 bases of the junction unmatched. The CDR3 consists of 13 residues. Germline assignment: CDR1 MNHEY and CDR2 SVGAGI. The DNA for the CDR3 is TGTGCCAGTGGACAGGGGATTTCAGATACGCAGTATTTT. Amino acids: CASGQGISDTQYF.

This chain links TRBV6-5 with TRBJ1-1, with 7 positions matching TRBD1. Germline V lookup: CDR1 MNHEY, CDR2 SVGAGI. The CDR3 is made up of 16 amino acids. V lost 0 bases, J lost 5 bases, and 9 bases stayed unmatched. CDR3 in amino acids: CASSYSPATGLTEAFF. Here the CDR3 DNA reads TGTGCCAGCAGTTACTCTCCCGCGACAGGGCTTACTGAAGCTTTCTTT.

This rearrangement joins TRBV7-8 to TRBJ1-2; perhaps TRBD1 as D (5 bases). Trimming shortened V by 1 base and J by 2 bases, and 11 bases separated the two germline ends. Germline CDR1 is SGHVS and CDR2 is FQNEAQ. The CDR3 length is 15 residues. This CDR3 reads CASSLGTGANYGYTF. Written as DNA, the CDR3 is TGTGCCAGCAGCTTAGGAACAGGTGCCAACTATGGCTACACCTTC.

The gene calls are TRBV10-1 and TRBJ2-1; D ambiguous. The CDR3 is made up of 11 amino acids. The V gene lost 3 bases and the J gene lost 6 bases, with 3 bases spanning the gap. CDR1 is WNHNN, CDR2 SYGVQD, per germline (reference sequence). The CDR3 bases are TGCGCCAGCAGTGACAGCAATGAGCAGTTCTTC. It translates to CASSDSNEQFF.

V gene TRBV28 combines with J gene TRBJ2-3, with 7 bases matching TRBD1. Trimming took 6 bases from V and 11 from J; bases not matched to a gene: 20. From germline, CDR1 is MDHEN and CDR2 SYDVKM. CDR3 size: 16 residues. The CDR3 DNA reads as TGTGCCAGCAGCCCCCTGGGACAGATACACACAGATGGGCAGTATTTT. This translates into CASSPLGQIHTDGQYF. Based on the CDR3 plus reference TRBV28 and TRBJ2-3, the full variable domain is DVKVTQSSRYLVKRTGEKVFLECVQDMDHENMFWYRQDPGLGLRLIYFSYDVKMKEKGDIPEGYSVSREKKERFSLILESASTNQTSMYLCASSPLGQIHTDGQYFGPGTRLTVL.

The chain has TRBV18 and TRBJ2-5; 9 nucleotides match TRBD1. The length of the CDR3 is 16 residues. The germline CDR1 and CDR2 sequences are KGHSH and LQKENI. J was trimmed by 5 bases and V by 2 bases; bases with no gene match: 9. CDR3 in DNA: TGTGCCAGCTCACCATTCCCGGGACAGGGTTTGGAGACCCAGTACTTC. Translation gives CASSPFPGQGLETQYF.

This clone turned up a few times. In DNA, the CDR3 is TGTGCCAGCAGCTGGGAGGGGAACTATGGCTACACCTTC. It encodes CASSWEGNYGYTF. The chain uses TRBV7-9 and TRBJ1-2, with a possible D match to TRBD1 (5 bases). Germline loops: CDR1 SEHNR, CDR2 FQNEAQ (reference sequence). The CDR3 sequence is 13 residues long. The germline V and J ends were trimmed by 4 bases and 2 bases, with 8 bases remaining between them. Full variable domain (missing parts from reference TRBV7-9 and TRBJ1-2): DTGVSQNPRHKITKRGQNVTFRCDPISEHNRLYWYRQTLGQGPEFLTYFQNEAQLEKSRLLSDRFSAERPKGSFSTLEIQRTEQGDSAMYLCASSWEGNYGYTFGSGTRLTVV.

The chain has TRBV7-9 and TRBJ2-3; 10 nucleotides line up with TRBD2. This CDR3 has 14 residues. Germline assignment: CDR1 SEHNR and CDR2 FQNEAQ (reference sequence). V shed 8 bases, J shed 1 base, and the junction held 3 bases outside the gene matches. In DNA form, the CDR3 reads TGTGCCAGCGAGCGGGGGGGTGGCACAGATACGCAGTATTTT. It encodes CASERGGGTDTQYF.

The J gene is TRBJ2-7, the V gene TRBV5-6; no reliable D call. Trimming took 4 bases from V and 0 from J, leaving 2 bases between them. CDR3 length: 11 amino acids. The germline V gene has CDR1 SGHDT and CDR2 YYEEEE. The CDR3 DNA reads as TGTGCCAGCAGCCACTCCTACGAGCAGTACTTC. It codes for CASSHSYEQYF.

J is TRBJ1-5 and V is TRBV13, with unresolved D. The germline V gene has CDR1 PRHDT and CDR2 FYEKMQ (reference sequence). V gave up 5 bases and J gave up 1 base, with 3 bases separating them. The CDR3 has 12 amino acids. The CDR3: CASSRSNQPQHF. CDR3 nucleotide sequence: TGTGCCAGCAGCCGGAGCAATCAGCCCCAGCATTTT.

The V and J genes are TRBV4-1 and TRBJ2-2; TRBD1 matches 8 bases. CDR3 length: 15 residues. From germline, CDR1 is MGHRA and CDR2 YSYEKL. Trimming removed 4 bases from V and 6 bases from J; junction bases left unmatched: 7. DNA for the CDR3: TGCGCCAGCAGCCCGACAGGGGCTTGGGCCGGGGAGCTGTTTTTT. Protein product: CASSPTGAWAGELFF.